The clone carrying this T cell receptor (beta chain) was seen once. The assay was immunoSEQ multiplex PCR, and TCRdb's table has in-frame clones only and misses some. The sample comprises more than 95,000 clones, approximately 80% of which are singletons, and 15% rests with the top ten. This entry comes from a study of blood T cell repertoires in COVID-19. V shed 8 bases and J 8 bases; nucleotides not matched to a gene: 5. This CDR3 comprises 14 residues. Germline CDR1 KGHDR, CDR2 SFDVKD. This receptor was obtained from a woman older than 75 with acute or convalescent COVID-19. The sample comprised peripheral blood. The V gene is TRBV24-1, the J gene TRBJ2-1; 13 nucleotides line up with TRBD2. DNA of the CDR3: TGTGCCACCAAGCGGACTAGCGGGAGCGATGAGCAGTTCTTC. Residues: CATKRTSGSDEQFF.